The 31 T cell receptor beta chains below all came from one sample that was sequenced in a study of cytomegalovirus exposure and HLA in healthy donors. Primers: 60 Vbeta forward and 13 Jbeta reverse. Data came from immunoSEQ multiplex PCR; TCRdb stores just in-frame clones and leaves some out. This sample has 200,000 or so clones, with around four fifths found just once. Sequencing was carried out using PBMCs. These receptors all stem from a boy aged 2 to 10 in good health and CMV-seronegative.

The J gene is TRBJ1-2, the V gene TRBV14; 7 nucleotides match TRBD1. The trim removed 0 bases at V and 4 bases at J, leaving 8 bases unmatched. Germline V CDR1 and CDR2: SGHDN, FVKESK. This CDR3 spans 16 amino acids. CDR3 region: CASSQEGSTGVYGYTF. The CDR3 coding sequence is TGTGCCAGCAGCCAAGAGGGTTCAACAGGGGTCTATGGCTACACCTTC. Looking up the rest from reference TRBV14 and TRBJ1-2 gives the full variable domain: EAGVTQFPSHSVIEKGQTVTLRCDPISGHDNLYWYRRVMGKEIKFLLHFVKESKQDESGMPNNRFLAERTGGTYSTLKVQPAELEDSGVYFCASSQEGSTGVYGYTFGSGTRLTVV.

CDR3 bases: TGTGCCAGCAGCCCTGGGAGGGGGGGCCTTGATGAGCAGTTCTTC. Its translation is CASSPGRGGLDEQFF. The chain combines TRBV7-9 with TRBJ2-1; D possibly corresponds to TRBD2 (7 bases). Germline V CDR1 and CDR2: SEHNR, FQNEAQ (reference sequence). This CDR3 contains 15 residues. The V gene lost 5 bases and the J gene lost 8 bases, with 19 bases spanning the gap.

V and J are TRBV19 and TRBJ1-2; TRBD1 aligns across 8 bases. This CDR3 has 15 residues. Germline V gene lookup returns CDR1 LNHDA and CDR2 SQIVND (reference sequence). Losses at the gene ends were 6 bases for V and 4 bases for J; bases not matched to a gene: 10. CDR3 in amino acids: CASSSAGGEVYGYTF. CDR3 nucleotide sequence: TGTGCCAGTAGCAGCGCAGGGGGCGAGGTCTATGGCTACACCTTC.

This chain links TRBV6-1 with TRBJ2-7, with TRBD1 matching 9 bases. With V trimmed by 3 bases and J by 5 bases, 5 bases remained unmatched. Germline CDR1 reads MNHNS; CDR2 reads SASEGT. The CDR3 is 14 residues long. The CDR3 coding sequence is TGTGCCAGCAGTGATGGACAGGGGTTCCACGAGCAGTACTTC. Protein sequence: CASSDGQGFHEQYF.

The chain has TRBV5-5 and TRBJ2-7; 7 bases line up with TRBD1. The germline V gene has CDR1 SGHKS and CDR2 YYEKEE (reference sequence). Trimming at V came to 4 bases and at J to 0 bases, leaving 7 bases not matched to a gene. The CDR3 covers 15 residues. CDR3 protein: CASSPGQPISYEQYF. CDR3 coding DNA: TGTGCCAGCAGCCCGGGACAGCCCATCTCCTACGAGCAGTACTTC. Full variable domain (rest looked up from reference TRBV5-5 and TRBJ2-7): DAGVTQSPTHLIKTRGQQVTLRCSPISGHKSVSWYQQVLGQGPQFIFQYYEKEERGRGNFPDRFSARQFPNYSSELNVNALLLGDSALYLCASSPGQPISYEQYFGPGTRLTVT.

The V and J genes are TRBV30 and TRBJ2-1; 8 bases agree with TRBD2. This CDR3 region has 15 residues. Germline CDR1 GTSNPN, CDR2 SVGIG (reference sequence). The junction had 7 bases not matched to a gene; V was cut back by 2 bases and J by 4 bases. The CDR3 DNA follows: TGTGCCTGGAGTTCTACGGGGGGGCCTTACAATGAGCAGTTCTTC. Encoded protein: CAWSSTGGPYNEQFF.

This clone was detected once. The chain links TRBV6-6 to TRBJ2-3, with D possibly TRBD2 on 5 matching bases. The CDR3 extends over 14 amino acids. V was pared by 2 bases and J by 3 bases, with 9 bases between. From germline, CDR1 is MNHNY and CDR2 SVGAGI (reference sequence). CDR3 bases: TGTGCCAGCAGTTACACGGGATTTACAGATACGCAGTATTTT. Amino acid sequence: CASSYTGFTDTQYF.

This chain uses TRBV7-9 with TRBJ2-5; a possible D gene is TRBD1 (5 bases). The CDR3 runs to 12 residues. Trimming removed 6 bases from V and 5 bases from J, with 10 bases in between. Germline V gene lookup returns CDR1 SEHNR and CDR2 FQNEAQ (reference sequence). For the CDR3, the DNA is TGTGCCAGCAGTCTCAGGGATGAGACCCAGTACTTC. Its protein product is CASSLRDETQYF.

The chain has TRBV30 and TRBJ2-5, with 8 bases lining up with TRBD2. J lost 5 bases, V lost 3 bases, and 8 bases had no gene match. This CDR3 comprises 14 residues. Per the germline V gene, CDR1 is GTSNPN and CDR2 is SVGIG (reference sequence). CDR3 residues: CAWRRLAGGETQYF. CDR3 bases: TGTGCCTGGAGAAGGCTAGCGGGCGGGGAGACCCAGTACTTC.

V is TRBV5-6 and J is TRBJ2-5, with TRBD2 identical over 10 bases. CDR1 and CDR2 from the germline V gene are SGHDT and YYEEEE. With V trimmed by 1 base and J by 13 bases, 13 bases remained unmatched. The CDR3 runs to 15 residues. CDR3 amino acids: CASSLYLETSGPPYF. CDR3 DNA sequence: TGTGCCAGCAGCTTGTATTTGGAGACTAGCGGGCCGCCGTACTTC.

This clone was recorded a few times. The J gene is TRBJ1-2, the V gene TRBV9; D may be TRBD1 (6 bases). CDR1 and CDR2 from the germline V gene are SGDLS and YYNGEE. The CDR3 is 14 amino acids. V was pared by 4 bases and J by 1 base, with 11 bases between. CDR3 loop: CASSNEGHNYGYTF. DNA of the CDR3: TGTGCCAGCAGCAATGAGGGACATAACTATGGCTACACCTTC.

The chain employs TRBV30 and TRBJ1-1, with 11 positions matching TRBD1. The CDR3 loop spans 13 amino acids. Germline V gene data show CDR1 as GTSNPN and CDR2 as SVGIG (reference sequence). Germline trimming cut 1 base from V and 6 bases from J; bases unmatched to any gene: 1. The CDR3 DNA reads as TGTGCCTGGAGTGGGGGACAGGGGGCTGAAGCTTTCTTT. The encoded protein is CAWSGGQGAEAFF.

This chain joins TRBV9 and TRBJ1-1; perhaps TRBD1 as D (5 bases). The CDR3 has 18 residues. Trimming removed 6 bases at V and 3 bases at J, with 27 bases between. Germline V gene lookup returns CDR1 SGDLS and CDR2 YYNGEE. The CDR3 sequence is CASTRLAGGLGPDTEAFF. CDR3 nucleotide sequence: TGTGCCAGCACCCGGCTCGCGGGGGGACTAGGGCCGGACACTGAAGCTTTCTTT.

In DNA form, the CDR3 reads TGTGCCAGCAGCGCCCCTAGCGAGACCTACAATGAGCAGTTCTTC. Protein product: CASSAPSETYNEQFF. The chain employs TRBV7-9 and TRBJ2-1; TRBD2 is a possible D gene (6 bases). Trimming removed 5 bases from V and 2 bases from J, with 13 bases in between. Per germline, CDR1 SEHNR and CDR2 FQNEAQ (reference sequence). The length of the CDR3 is 15 residues.

The chain couples TRBV2 to TRBJ2-1, with 10 nucleotides matching TRBD1. The germline V gene encodes CDR1 SNHLY and CDR2 FYNNEI. The CDR3 consists of 15 residues. The ends lost 6 bases at V and 5 bases at J; junction bases unmatched: 7. CDR3 sequence: CASRLGQGFDNEQFF. The CDR3 DNA is TGTGCCAGCAGACTGGGACAGGGGTTTGACAATGAGCAGTTCTTC.

The chain is built from TRBV13 and TRBJ2-1; a weak D match, TRBD2 (5 bases). V was cut by 5 bases and J by 12 bases, with 20 bases left in between. The CDR3 has 14 amino acids. CDR1 is PRHDT and CDR2 is FYEKMQ in the germline V gene (reference sequence). For the CDR3, the DNA is TGTGCCAGCAGCCTTACTTTGGGCGGCGGGCGGCAGTTCTTC. Its protein is CASSLTLGGGRQFF.

This chain links TRBV5-8 with TRBJ1-2; TRBD1 might be the D (6 bases). Trimming left V 1 base short and J 8 bases short, with 15 bases between. The germline V gene encodes CDR1 SGHTS and CDR2 YDEGEE. The CDR3 spans 14 residues. CDR3 coding DNA: TGTGCCAGCAGCTTGACTTCGGCAGGGGACGGCTACACCTTC. It translates to CASSLTSAGDGYTF.

The rearrangement joins TRBV5-4 to TRBJ2-3; 9 nucleotides agree with TRBD1. The trim removed 2 bases at V and 4 bases at J, leaving 5 bases unmatched. CDR1 is SGHNT and CDR2 is YYREEE in the germline V gene (reference sequence). The CDR3 covers 15 residues. The CDR3 DNA is TGTGCCAGCAGCTTTCGGGACAGGGTCTCAGATACGCAGTATTTT. This encodes CASSFRDRVSDTQYF.

The chain has TRBV9 and TRBJ1-2; the D is unclear. The CDR3 has 14 amino acids. V lost 0 bases and J lost 1, with 7 bases in between. From germline, CDR1 is SGDLS and CDR2 YYNGEE. DNA of the CDR3: TGTGCCAGCAGCGTAGGAAGCAATAACTATGGCTACACCTTC. It yields the protein CASSVGSNNYGYTF.

The chain links TRBV11-3 to TRBJ2-3, with 8 bases matching TRBD1. V trimming: 5 bases; J trimming: 7 bases; junction bases outside the gene matches: 11. CDR3 length: 15 residues. Germline loops: CDR1 SGHNT, CDR2 YENEEA. CDR3 region: CASSPRQGRGNTQYF. As DNA, the CDR3 is TGTGCCAGCAGCCCTCGACAGGGGAGAGGGAATACGCAGTATTTT. Using reference TRBV11-3 and TRBJ2-3 for the parts outside the CDR3, the full variable domain is EAGVVQSPRYKIIEKKQPVAFWCNPISGHNTLYWYLQNLGQGPELLIRYENEEAVDDSQLPKDRFSAERLKGVDSTLKIQPAELGDSAVYLCASSPRQGRGNTQYFGPGTRLTVL.

The chain employs TRBV11-2 and TRBJ2-2, with 7 bases aligning to TRBD1. J was trimmed by 5 bases and V by 1 base; bases with no gene match: 4. The germline V gene encodes CDR1 SGHAT and CDR2 FQNNGV. The CDR3 is made up of 15 amino acids. The CDR3 protein is CASSLGRGNTGELFF. CDR3 nucleotide sequence: TGTGCCAGCAGCTTAGGCAGGGGGAATACCGGGGAGCTGTTTTTT.

This sequence joins TRBV19 and TRBJ2-7; possibly TRBD2 for D (5 bases). Per germline, CDR1 LNHDA and CDR2 SQIVND (reference sequence). The CDR3 spans 13 residues. Trimming left V 7 bases short and J 2 bases short, with 12 bases between. The CDR3 protein is CASKGERTYEQYF. CDR3 coding DNA: TGTGCCAGTAAGGGTGAGCGGACCTACGAGCAGTACTTC.

The chain links TRBV2 to TRBJ2-7; 7 bases align to TRBD2. Trimming cost V 8 bases and J 6 bases; bases outside gene matches: 13. The CDR3 sequence is 14 residues long. The germline CDR1 and CDR2 sequences are SNHLY and FYNNEI. In DNA, the CDR3 is TGTGCCAGCCGGAGGGCGGGAGAATATGGCGAGCAGTACTTC. It encodes CASRRAGEYGEQYF.

The chain is built from TRBV2 and TRBJ2-3; 10 bases map to TRBD2. V was clipped by 1 base and J by 4 bases; unmatched bases: 8. Germline CDR1 reads SNHLY; CDR2 reads FYNNEI. There are 17 residues in the CDR3. CDR3 coding DNA: TGTGCCAGCAGTGAAGGGAGGGTAGCGGGGGGCCCAGATACGCAGTATTTT. It codes for CASSEGRVAGGPDTQYF.

This chain connects TRBV7-6 to TRBJ2-1; no definite D call. CDR1 and CDR2 from the germline V gene are SGHVS and FNYEAQ. With 5 bases removed from V and 0 bases from J, the gap between germline ends came to 8 bases. The CDR3 spans 14 residues. The DNA for the CDR3 is TGTGCCAGCAGCCCTATTAGCTCCTACAATGAGCAGTTCTTC. Translated: CASSPISSYNEQFF.

The CDR3 here is CASTPTGEEVSGANVLTF. In nucleotides, the CDR3 is TGTGCCAGTACTCCAACAGGGGAGGAAGTCTCTGGGGCCAACGTCCTGACTTTC. The J gene is TRBJ2-6, the V gene TRBV19, with D perhaps matching TRBD1 (7 bases). The germline CDR1 and CDR2 sequences are LNHDA and SQIVND (reference sequence). Trimming stripped 7 bases from V and 0 bases from J, with 19 bases between. The CDR3 consists of 18 residues.

The chain couples TRBV9 to TRBJ2-3; 8 bases are a match to TRBD1. The CDR3 contains 15 residues. From germline, CDR1 is SGDLS and CDR2 YYNGEE. V lost 3 bases and J lost 4; bases outside the gene matches: 7. The chain's CDR3 is CASSESGGRADTQYF. DNA for the CDR3: TGTGCCAGCAGCGAGTCAGGGGGCCGGGCAGATACGCAGTATTTT.

This clone was recorded only once. CDR3 DNA sequence: TGTGCCAGCAGTGACTCAGCGGCAGACACCGGGGAGCTGTTTTTT. Translation gives CASSDSAADTGELFF. The V call is TRBV6-4, the J call TRBJ2-2, with a tentative D call TRBD2 (5 bases). Germline CDR1 MRHNA, CDR2 SNTAGT. The CDR3 sequence is 15 residues long. V was shortened by 0 bases and J by 3 bases, with 8 bases between the two germline ends.

This sequence joins TRBV28 and TRBJ2-7, with TRBD1 identical over 9 bases. The V and J ends lost 10 bases and 5 bases, in that order; junction bases with no gene match: 9. The germline V gene has CDR1 MDHEN and CDR2 SYDVKM. The CDR3 runs to 13 residues. CDR3 sequence reads: CATDRDRDHEQYF. In DNA form, the CDR3 reads TGTGCCACCGACCGGGACAGGGACCACGAGCAGTACTTC.

V and J are TRBV19 and TRBJ2-1, with a weak D call TRBD2 (5 bases). Per the germline V gene, CDR1 is LNHDA and CDR2 is SQIVND (reference sequence). Deletions cut 3 bases from V and 3 bases from J, with 15 bases between. This CDR3 is built from 16 residues. CDR3: CASSIGPMGSYNEQFF. In DNA form, the CDR3 reads TGTGCCAGTAGTATTGGGCCGATGGGGAGCTACAATGAGCAGTTCTTC.

The chain couples TRBV12-5 to TRBJ2-3, with 8 bases matching TRBD2. Germline loops: CDR1 LGHNT, CDR2 FRNRAP. The CDR3 consists of 15 residues. V dropped 0 bases and J dropped 1; count of bases not matched to a gene: 0. The CDR3 sequence: CASGLVAGGTDTQYF. The CDR3 DNA is TGTGCTAGTGGTTTGGTAGCGGGGGGCACAGATACGCAGTATTTT.